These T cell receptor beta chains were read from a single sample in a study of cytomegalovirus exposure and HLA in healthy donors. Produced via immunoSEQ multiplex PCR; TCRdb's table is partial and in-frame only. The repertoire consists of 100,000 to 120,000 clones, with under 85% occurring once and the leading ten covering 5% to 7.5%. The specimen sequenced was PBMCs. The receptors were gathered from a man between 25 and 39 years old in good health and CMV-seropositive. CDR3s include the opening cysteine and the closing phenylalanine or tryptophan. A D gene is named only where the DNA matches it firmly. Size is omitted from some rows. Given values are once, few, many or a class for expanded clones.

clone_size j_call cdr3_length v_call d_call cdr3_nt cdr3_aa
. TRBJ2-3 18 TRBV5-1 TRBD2 TGCGCCAGCAGCCGCACTACTAGCGGGGGGGCCGGGGGAGATACGCAGTATTTT CASSRTTSGGAGGDTQYF
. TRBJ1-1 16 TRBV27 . TGTGCCAGCAGTTTAAGTTCGGGGATGGCGAACACTGAAGCTTTCTTT CASSLSSGMANTEAFF
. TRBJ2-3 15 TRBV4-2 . TGTGCCAGCAGCCAAGTAACCCAGGAGGCAGATACGCAGTATTTT CASSQVTQEADTQYF
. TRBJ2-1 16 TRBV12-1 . TGTGCCAGCAGCACCATTTACAGGGTTTCCTACAATGAGCAGTTCTTC CASSTIYRVSYNEQFF
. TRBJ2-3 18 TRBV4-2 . TGTGCCAGCAGCCAACGCGTGGGGAGCGGAATCAGCACAGATACGCAGTATTTT CASSQRVGSGISTDTQYF
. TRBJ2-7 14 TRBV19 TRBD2 TGTGCCAGTAGTCCGACTAGCGGGGTATACGAGCAGTACTTC CASSPTSGVYEQYF
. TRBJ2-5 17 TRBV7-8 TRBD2 TGTGCCAGCAGCTTATGGGGACTAGCGGGGGGACAAGAGACCCAGTACTTC CASSLWGLAGGQETQYF
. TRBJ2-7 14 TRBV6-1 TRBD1 TGTGCCAGCAGTGTCAGGGGGCGTACCTACGAGCAGTACTTC CASSVRGRTYEQYF
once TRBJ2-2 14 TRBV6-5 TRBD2 TGTGCCAGCCATAATCCGGGGGGGGGCGGGGAGCTGTTTTTT CASHNPGGGGELFF
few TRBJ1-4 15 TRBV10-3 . TGTGCCATCAGTGAAAGGCAGGGCTCTAATGAAAAACTGTTTTTT CAISERQGSNEKLFF
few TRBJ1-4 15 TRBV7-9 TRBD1 TGTTCCAGCAGCCACCGGGACAGGGCCATAGAAAAACTGTTTTTT CSSSHRDRAIEKLFF
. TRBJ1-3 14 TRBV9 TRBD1 TGTGCCAGCAGCCCGACAGGGTTTGAGGACACCATATATTTT CASSPTGFEDTIYF
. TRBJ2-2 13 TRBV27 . TGTGCCAGCAGTTTATCCAGACTCGGGGAGCTGTTTTTT CASSLSRLGELFF
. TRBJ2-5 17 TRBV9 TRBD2 TGTGCCAGCAGCGTAGGGGCTAGCGGGGGGGCTTTTGAGACCCAGTACTTC CASSVGASGGAFETQYF
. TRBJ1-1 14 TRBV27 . TGTGCCAGCAGTTTATACAGGGCGTCCACTGAAGCTTTCTTT CASSLYRASTEAFF
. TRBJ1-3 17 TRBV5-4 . TGTGCCAGCAGCTTAAACAGGGATATTTTCGATGGAAACACCATATATTTT CASSLNRDIFDGNTIYF
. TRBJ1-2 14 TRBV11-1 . TGTGCCAGCAGCTTAGACGGGAGTCTCTATGGCTACACCTTC CASSLDGSLYGYTF
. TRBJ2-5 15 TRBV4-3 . TGCGCCAGCAGCCAAGTAACTAGCTCTTTAGAGACCCAGTACTTC CASSQVTSSLETQYF
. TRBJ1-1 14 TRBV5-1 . TGCGCCAGCAGCTCCCCGGGGGAGTTCACTGAAGCTTTCTTT CASSSPGEFTEAFF
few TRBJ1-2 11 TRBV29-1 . TGCAGCGTTTACAGCCTTTATGGCTACACCTTC CSVYSLYGYTF
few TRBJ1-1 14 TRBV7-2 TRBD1 TGTGCCAGCAGCTTGACAGGGGTGAACACTGAAGCTTTCTTT CASSLTGVNTEAFF
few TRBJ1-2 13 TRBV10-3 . TGTGCCACTGACCGCGAGGGAGGCAATGGCTACACCTTC CATDREGGNGYTF
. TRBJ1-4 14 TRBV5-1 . TGCGCCAGCAGCTTGGGAAGGGGCGAAGAAAAGCTGTTTTTT CASSLGRGEEKLFF
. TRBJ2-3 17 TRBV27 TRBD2 TGTGCCAGCAGACTGGAGGGACTAGCGGGGGGCTACGATACGCAGTATTTT CASRLEGLAGGYDTQYF
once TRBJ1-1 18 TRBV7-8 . TGTGCCAGCAGCTTAGTGGGCGGGGGGGCAACCATGAACACTGAAGCTTTCTTT CASSLVGGGATMNTEAFF
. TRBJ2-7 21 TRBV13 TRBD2 TGTGCCAGCAGCTCTTCGGTACCGGGACTAGCGGGGGGAAGGAGCTCCTACGAGCAGTACTTC CASSSSVPGLAGGRSSYEQYF
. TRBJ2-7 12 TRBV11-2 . TGTGCCAGCAGCCGAGACTCCCCGGAGCAGTACTTC CASSRDSPEQYF
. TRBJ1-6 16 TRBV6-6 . TGTGCCAGCAACCCTGGGGGGTTAGGCTATAATTCACCCCTCCACTTT CASNPGGLGYNSPLHF
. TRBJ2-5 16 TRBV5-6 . TGTGCCAGCAGCTCCACTATGTCGGCAGGGCAAGAGACCCAGTACTTC CASSSTMSAGQETQYF
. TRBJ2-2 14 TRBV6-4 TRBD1 TGTGCCAGCAGTGAAGGGGGCGCCACCGGGGAGCTGTTTTTT CASSEGGATGELFF
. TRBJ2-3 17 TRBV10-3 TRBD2 TGTGCCATCAGTGAGCCCTTAGCGGGGGGGCCATTTGGTACGCAGTATTTT CAISEPLAGGPFGTQYF
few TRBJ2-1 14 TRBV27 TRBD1 TGTGCCAGCACCGGACAGGGAAGGGGCAATGAGCAGTTCTTC CASTGQGRGNEQFF
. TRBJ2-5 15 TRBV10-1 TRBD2 TGCGCCAGCAGTGAGAGCGGGGGGGCCCAAGAGACCCAGTACTTC CASSESGGAQETQYF
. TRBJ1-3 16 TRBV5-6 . TGTGCCAGCAGCTTGGCCAGGGGATATTATGGAAACACCATATATTTT CASSLARGYYGNTIYF
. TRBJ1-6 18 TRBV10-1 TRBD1 TGCGCCAGCAGTGTACTACAGGGGGCGTATTTGGTGGGTTCACCCCTCCACTTT CASSVLQGAYLVGSPLHF
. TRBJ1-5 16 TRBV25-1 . TGTGCCAGCAGTGAAACAGGGCGAGATAGCAATCAGCCCCAGCATTTT CASSETGRDSNQPQHF
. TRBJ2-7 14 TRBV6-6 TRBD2 TGTGCCAGCTGGGGAGGGATTCTCGGCTACGAGCAGTACTTC CASWGGILGYEQYF
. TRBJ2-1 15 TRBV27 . TGTGCCAGCAGGGGAGGGACAACCAGGAACGATGAGCAGTTCTTC CASRGGTTRNDEQFF
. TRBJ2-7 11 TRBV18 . TGTGCCAGCTCACCTGACACCGAGCAGTACTTC CASSPDTEQYF
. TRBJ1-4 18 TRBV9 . TGTGCCAGCAGCGTAGGGGACAATCCCCTTGAAAACAATGAAAAACTGTTTTTT CASSVGDNPLENNEKLFF
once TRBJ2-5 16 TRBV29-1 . TGCAGCGTTGAAAACCCGACAGCGGAAGGGGGAGAGACCCAGTACTTC CSVENPTAEGGETQYF
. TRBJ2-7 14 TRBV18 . TGTGCCAGCTCACCTTTAGGGGACTCCTACGAGCAGTACTTC CASSPLGDSYEQYF
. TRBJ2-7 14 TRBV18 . TGTGCCAGCTCACCGGCCAAGTCCTCCTACGAGCAGTACTTC CASSPAKSSYEQYF
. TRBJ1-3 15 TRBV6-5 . TGTGCCAGCAGTCTAACCTCTTTCTCTGGAAACACCATATATTTT CASSLTSFSGNTIYF
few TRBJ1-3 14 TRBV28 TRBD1 TGTGCCAGCACAAGACAGGGACTTGGAAACACCATATATTTT CASTRQGLGNTIYF
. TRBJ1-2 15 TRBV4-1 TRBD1 TGCGCCAGCAGCGCCACAGGGGGAGTACTCTATGGCTACACCTTC CASSATGGVLYGYTF
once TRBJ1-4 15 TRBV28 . TGTGCCAGCAGTCGACAGCTTGCAACTAATGAAAAACTGTTTTTT CASSRQLATNEKLFF
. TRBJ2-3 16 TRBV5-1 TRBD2 TGCGCCAGCAGCTTCGCGGGCGGGGGGAACACAGATACGCAGTATTTT CASSFAGGGNTDTQYF
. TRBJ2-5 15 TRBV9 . TGTGCCAGCAGCGTAGGGAAGGGGGTTTGGGAGACCCAGTACTTC CASSVGKGVWETQYF
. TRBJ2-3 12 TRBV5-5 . TGTGCCAGCAGCTTCTACCCAGATACGCAGTATTTT CASSFYPDTQYF
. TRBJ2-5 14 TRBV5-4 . TGTGCCAGCAGCTTGTGGCTAGCTTGGGAGACCCAGTACTTC CASSLWLAWETQYF
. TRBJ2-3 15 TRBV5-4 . TGTGCCAGCAGCACGACGGGATCAACCACAGATACGCAGTATTTT CASSTTGSTTDTQYF
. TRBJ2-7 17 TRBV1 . TGCACCAGCAGCCCCCACTATAGCGGGGGGGACTCCTACGAGCAGTACTTC CTSSPHYSGGDSYEQYF
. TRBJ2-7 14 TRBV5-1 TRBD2 TGCGCCAGCAGCTTGGGTGGACTAGACGACGAGCAGTACTTC CASSLGGLDDEQYF
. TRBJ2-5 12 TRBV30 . TGTGCCTGGAGGGGCTCCGGTGGGACCCAGTACTTC CAWRGSGGTQYF
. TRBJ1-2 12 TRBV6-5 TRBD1 TGTGCCTGCAGGGACAGGGTAGACTGGTACACCTTC CACRDRVDWYTF
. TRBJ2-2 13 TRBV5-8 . TGTGCCAGCAGCGGACTGAGGACCGGGGAGCTGTTTTTT CASSGLRTGELFF
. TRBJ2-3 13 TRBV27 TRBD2 TGTGCCAGCAGTCCCCTAGCGGGGGGGCGCGGGTATTTT CASSPLAGGRGYF
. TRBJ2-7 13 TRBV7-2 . TGTGCCAGCAGCTTCTCGAGCTCCTACGAGCAGTACTTC CASSFSSSYEQYF
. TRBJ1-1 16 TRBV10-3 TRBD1 TGTGCCATCCGGTCAAGACAGGGGGCAAGGAACACTGAAGCTTTCTTT CAIRSRQGARNTEAFF